Below, 8 T cell receptor beta chains from the same sample are listed, as sequenced in a study of T cell clonality in common variable immunodeficiency. Generated by immunoSEQ multiplex PCR, the TCRdb table keeps only in-frame clones and is missing some. The data show around 40,000 clones, with none appearing a single time. The sample consisted of peripheral blood mononuclear cells. Source of these receptors: a person aged 18-70 years in good health.

This clone was seen at least ten times. The read ends 3 residues early relative to the CDR3; the germline J gene fills the gap. The chain joins TRBV6-1 to TRBJ2-7, with 10 bases identical to TRBD1. Looked up from germline, CDR1 is MNHNS and CDR2 is SASEGT. This CDR3 spans 15 amino acids. The V gene end was trimmed by 2 bases and the J gene end by 3 bases; junction bases not matched to a gene: 4. The CDR3 sequence: CASSERGQGLYEQYF. The sequenced CDR3 bases are TGTGCCAGCAGTGAAAGGGGACAGGGGCTCTACGAG.

This clone has ten or more counts. The read is 3 residues too short to cover the CDR3 end, so that end is filled in from the germline J gene. The J gene is TRBJ2-1, the V gene TRBV5-1; TRBD2 aligns across 10 bases. CDR3 length: 17 residues. With 5 bases clipped from V and 0 bases from J, the junction kept 8 bases outside the gene matches. CDR1 is SGHRS, CDR2 YFSETQ, per germline. CDR3 amino acids: CASRSSGLASSYNEQFF. Incomplete CDR3 DNA: TGCGCCAGCAGGTCCTCGGGACTAGCGAGCTCCTACAATGAG.

As concerns this clone: The read stops 3 residues short of the end of the CDR3; the missing end is completed from the germline J gene. Other DNA sequences in the sample encode the same CDR3. The chain has TRBV11-3 and TRBJ1-1, with D perhaps TRBD1 (6 bases). Germline V lookup: CDR1 SGHNT, CDR2 YENEEA. V was cut by 3 bases and J by 1 base, with 6 bases left in between. This CDR3 region has 13 residues. CDR3 DNA, as far as it was read: TGTGCCAGCAGCTTGGGGGCGAACACTGAA. Protein: CASSLGANTE. The whole CDR3 protein is CASSLGANTEAFF.

This clone was recorded at least ten times. The DNA ends 3 residues before the CDR3 does, and the rest of the CDR3 is filled in from the germline J gene. The chain combines TRBV12-3 or TRBV12-4 with TRBJ2-7; TRBD1 is a possible D gene (6 bases). Trimming took 5 bases from V and 5 from J, leaving 10 bases between them. The CDR3 is 12 residues long. The CDR3 is CASSDYRDEQYF. The part of the CDR3 DNA that was read is TGTGCCAGCAGTGACTACAGGGACGAG.

This clone was detected many times. The read halts 3 residues ahead of the CDR3 end, with the missing end drawn from the germline J gene. The V and J genes are TRBV11-2 and TRBJ2-5; TRBD2 agrees at 13 bases. The V gene's germline CDR1 is SGHAT and CDR2 FQNNGV. The CDR3 runs to 15 residues. V trimming: 5 bases; J trimming: 5 bases; junction bases outside the gene matches: 5. CDR3 bases read: TGTGCCAGCAGCGGACTAGCGGGGGTAGGGGAGACC. It translates to CASSGLAGVGET. The full CDR3 protein reads CASSGLAGVGETQYF. The full variable domain, with the rest looked up from reference TRBV11-2 and TRBJ2-5, is EAGVAQSPRYKIIEKRQSVAFWCNPISGHATLYWYQQILGQGPKLLIQFQNNGVVDDSQLPKDRFSAERLKGVDSTLKIQPAKLEDSAVYLCASSGLAGVGETQYFGPGTRLLVL.

This clone was recorded at least ten times. CDR3 amino acids: CATSGHTNTEAFF. Partial CDR3 DNA: TGTGCCACCTCCGGACATACGAACACTGAA. The chain employs TRBV10-3 and TRBJ1-1; TRBD1 is a possible D gene (5 bases). The read terminates 3 residues before the CDR3 end, so the remaining end is supplied by the germline J gene. This CDR3 region has 13 residues. V was pared by 10 bases and J by 1 base, with 13 bases between. Germline CDR1 ENHRY, CDR2 SYGVKD.

Many counts were recorded for this clone. The read falls 3 residues short of the CDR3 end, and the missing part is taken from the germline J gene. J is TRBJ1-1 and V is TRBV12-5; the D gene is possibly TRBD1 (6 bases). CDR3 length equals 14 residues. Germline loops: CDR1 LGHNT, CDR2 FRNRAP. Trimming removed 6 bases from V and 1 base from J, with 12 bases in between. CDR3 loop: CASGPGQRNTEAFF. The CDR3 DNA, read in part, is TGTGCTAGTGGCCCAGGACAGAGGAACACTGAA.

This clone was observed at least ten times. The read terminates 3 residues ahead of where the CDR3 ends, so the germline J gene completes it. The genes are TRBV15 and TRBJ1-4, with D possibly TRBD1 on 6 matching bases. This CDR3 has 15 residues. Germline V CDR1 and CDR2: LNHNV, YYDKDF (reference sequence). The V end lost 2 bases, the J end lost 4 bases, and 11 bases lay between the germline ends. The sequenced part of the CDR3 DNA is TGTGCCACCAGCAGACGGACAGTCGATAATGAAAAA. This sequence encodes CATSRRTVDNEK. The whole CDR3 sequence is CATSRRTVDNEKLFF.